Given below is one TCR beta chain in context. Its specificity is unknown. These data belong to a study of siplizumab effects on memory and regulatory T cells. General study results and limits: In siplizumab conditions, mappable alloreactive CD4+ clones averaged about 69% Treg-derived, against about 27% in controls. Siplizumab, the agent tested, significantly reduced alloreactive sequences traceable to unstimulated CD4+ memory cells. To unstimulated subsets, only a minor fraction of alloreactive clones could be mapped. In unstimulated cells, naive T cells appeared more diverse than memory T cells and seemed major alloresponse contributors.

Germline lookup yields CDR1 SGDLS and CDR2 YYNGEE. The V and J ends lost 3 bases and 8 bases, in that order; junction bases with no gene match: 4. The CDR3 totals 12 residues. Sequenced by immunoSEQ multiplex PCR; TCRdb stores in-frame clones only, minus some. Among about 100,000 clones listed, about 93% were seen once. The rearrangement links TRBV9 to TRBJ1-1; the match to TRBD1 covers 7 bases. Sequencing was done on a sample of Tregs sorted from blood. The sequence derives from a human donor in good health. CDR3 DNA sequence: TGTGCCAGCAGCGGCTGGACAGGCGAAGCTTTCTTT. As protein: CASSGWTGEAFF.